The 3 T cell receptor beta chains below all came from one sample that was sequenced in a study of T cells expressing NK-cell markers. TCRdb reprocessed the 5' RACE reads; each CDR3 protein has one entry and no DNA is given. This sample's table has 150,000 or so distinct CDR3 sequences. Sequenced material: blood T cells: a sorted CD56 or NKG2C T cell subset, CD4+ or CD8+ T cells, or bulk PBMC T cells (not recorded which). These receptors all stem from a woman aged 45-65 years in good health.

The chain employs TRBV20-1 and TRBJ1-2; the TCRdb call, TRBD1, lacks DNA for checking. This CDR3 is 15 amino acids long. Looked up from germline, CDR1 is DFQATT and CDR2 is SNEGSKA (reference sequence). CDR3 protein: CSASSGTGGKYGYTF.

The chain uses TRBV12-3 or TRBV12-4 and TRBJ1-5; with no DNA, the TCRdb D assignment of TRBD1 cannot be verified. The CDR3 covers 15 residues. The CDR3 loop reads CASNSGGGGNQPQHF.

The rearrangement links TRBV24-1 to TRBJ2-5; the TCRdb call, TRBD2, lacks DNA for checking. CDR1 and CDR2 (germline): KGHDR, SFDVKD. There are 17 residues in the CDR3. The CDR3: CATSDPGGAGPQETQYF.